This TCR beta chain was recorded in a study of metastatic and nonmetastatic thyroid tumors. In the study overall: Repertoires from blood and tumor or nodule tissue of malignant and benign thyroid patients were compared.

Trimming cost V 0 bases and J 5 bases; bases outside gene matches: 6. Germline CDR1 is GTSNPN and CDR2 is SVGIG (reference sequence). CDR3 size: 16 residues. Broader study findings: Malignant tumors reportedly showed significantly higher TCR beta diversity than benign nodules in both blood and tumor.

This clone was recorded many times. Its target is unknown. Authors' data handling: Building a distant-metastasis classifier for papillary thyroid cancer drew on CDR3 differences across clinicopathological groups. With MiXCR, TCRdb called clones anew from the PCR reads. The V and J calls follow TCRdb's processing rather than the paper's. The data hold approximately 31,000 clones, with 15% to 20% observed a single time. Treatment of any kind had been given to no patient before thyroid surgery. The specimen sequenced was blood. The origin of this receptor is a female donor with papillary thyroid cancer or a benign thyroid nodule (not recorded which). Some clones in this sample may be carry-over from other donors' samples. This rearrangement joins TRBV30 to TRBJ2-1, with 11 bases identical to TRBD2. The CDR3 DNA follows: TGTGCCTGGAGTGTATTAGCGGGAGGGTATGACAATGAGCAGTTCTTC. Translating gives CAWSVLAGGYDNEQFF.